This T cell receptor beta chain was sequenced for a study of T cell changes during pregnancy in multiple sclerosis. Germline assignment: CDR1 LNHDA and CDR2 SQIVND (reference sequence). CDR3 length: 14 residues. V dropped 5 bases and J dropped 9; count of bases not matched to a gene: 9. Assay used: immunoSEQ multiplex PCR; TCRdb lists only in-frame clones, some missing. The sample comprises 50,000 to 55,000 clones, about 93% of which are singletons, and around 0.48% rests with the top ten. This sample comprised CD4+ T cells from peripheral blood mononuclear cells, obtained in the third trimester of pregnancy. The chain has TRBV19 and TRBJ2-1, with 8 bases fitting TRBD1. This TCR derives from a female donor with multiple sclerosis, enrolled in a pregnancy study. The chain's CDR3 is CASSGAGGYGEQFF. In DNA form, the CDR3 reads TGTGCCAGTAGTGGTGCAGGGGGCTATGGTGAGCAGTTCTTC.